This entry features one T cell receptor beta chain sequence. The specificity of this receptor is unknown. Per-base quality was not reported, and no clone a single base away is much larger than it. These data belong to a study of technical replicates of blood from a few donors listed by TCRdb under 2017. The germline V gene encodes CDR1 SGHRS and CDR2 YFSETQ. The CDR3 runs 13 amino acids, cysteine and phenylalanine included. Only the CDR3 DNA is retained, 39 bases long and in frame from the first base. Relative to germline, V is 7 bases shorter and J is 6 bases shorter, with 17 bases between their ends. Library generation was performed with the immunoSEQ multiplex PCR assay. Entries here come from immuneACCESS through TCRdb and include only in-frame sequences with V and J called. Some clones fail to appear in such tables; in the studies checked, an unresolved V gene covers under half of the shortfall, and the cause of the remainder is unknown. This sample is represented by nearly 80,000 clones; more than 85% of them were singletons. Approximately 0.35% of the sample goes to the ten largest clones.

The sequence is built from TRBV5-1 and TRBJ2-7; the D gene is unclear. Sequencing was performed on T cells isolated from PBMCs. The source is a human donor in good health. The sequenced DNA: TGCGCCAGCGGCGAAGAGTTGAGGAGCGAGCAGTACTTC. Translated, this gives CASGEELRSEQYF.